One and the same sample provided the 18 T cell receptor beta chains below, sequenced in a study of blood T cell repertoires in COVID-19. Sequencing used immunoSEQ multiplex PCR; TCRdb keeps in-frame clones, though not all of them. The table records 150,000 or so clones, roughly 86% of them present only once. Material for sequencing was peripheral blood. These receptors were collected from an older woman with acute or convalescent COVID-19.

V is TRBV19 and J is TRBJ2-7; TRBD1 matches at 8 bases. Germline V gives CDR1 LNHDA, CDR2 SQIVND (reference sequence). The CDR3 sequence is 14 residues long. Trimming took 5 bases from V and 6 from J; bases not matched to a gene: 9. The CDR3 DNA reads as TGTGCCAGTAGTTTCAGACAGGGGACGGGCGAGCAGTACTTC. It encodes CASSFRQGTGEQYF.

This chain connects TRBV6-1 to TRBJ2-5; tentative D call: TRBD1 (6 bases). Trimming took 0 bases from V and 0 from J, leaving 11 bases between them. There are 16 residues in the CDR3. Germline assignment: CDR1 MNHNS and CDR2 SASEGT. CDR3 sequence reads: CASSEAATGHQETQYF. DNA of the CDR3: TGTGCCAGCAGTGAAGCCGCGACAGGCCACCAAGAGACCCAGTACTTC.

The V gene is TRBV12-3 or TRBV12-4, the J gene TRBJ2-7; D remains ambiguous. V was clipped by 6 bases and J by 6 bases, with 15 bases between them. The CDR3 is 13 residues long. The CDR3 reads CASSPVAVGEQYF. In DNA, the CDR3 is TGTGCCAGCAGCCCAGTCGCGGTAGGCGAGCAGTACTTC.

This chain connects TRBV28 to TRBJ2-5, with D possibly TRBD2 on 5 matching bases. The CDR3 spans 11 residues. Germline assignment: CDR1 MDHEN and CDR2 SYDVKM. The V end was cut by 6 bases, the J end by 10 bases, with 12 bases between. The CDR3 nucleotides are TGTGCCAGCAGGCAATGGACTGACCAGTACTTC. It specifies CASRQWTDQYF.

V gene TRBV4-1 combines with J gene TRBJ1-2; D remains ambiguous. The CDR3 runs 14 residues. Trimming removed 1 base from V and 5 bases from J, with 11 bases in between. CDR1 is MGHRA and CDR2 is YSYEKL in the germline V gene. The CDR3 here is CASSQVTSGYGYTF. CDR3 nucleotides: TGCGCCAGCAGCCAAGTCACAAGCGGTTATGGCTACACCTTC.

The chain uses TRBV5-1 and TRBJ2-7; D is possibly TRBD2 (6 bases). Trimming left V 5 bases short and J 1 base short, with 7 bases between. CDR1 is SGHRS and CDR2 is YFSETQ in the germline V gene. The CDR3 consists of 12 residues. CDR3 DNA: TGCGCCAGCAGTAGCGGTTCCTACGAGCAGTACTTC. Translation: CASSSGSYEQYF.

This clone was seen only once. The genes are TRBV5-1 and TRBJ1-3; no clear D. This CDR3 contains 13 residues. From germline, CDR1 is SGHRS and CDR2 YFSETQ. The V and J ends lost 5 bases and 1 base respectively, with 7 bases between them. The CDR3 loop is CASSSSSGNTIYF. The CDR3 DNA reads TGCGCCAGCAGTAGTTCATCTGGAAACACCATATATTTT.

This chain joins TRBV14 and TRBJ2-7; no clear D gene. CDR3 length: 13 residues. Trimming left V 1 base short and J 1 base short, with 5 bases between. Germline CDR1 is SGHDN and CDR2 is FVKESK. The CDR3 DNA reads TGTGCCAGCAGCCAAGTTCAGTCCTACGAGCAGTACTTC. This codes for CASSQVQSYEQYF.

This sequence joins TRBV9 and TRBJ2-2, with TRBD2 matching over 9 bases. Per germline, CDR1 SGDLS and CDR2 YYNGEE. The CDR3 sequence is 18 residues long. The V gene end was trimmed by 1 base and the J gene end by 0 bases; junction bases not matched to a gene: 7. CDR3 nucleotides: TGTGCCAGCAGCGTAAGTGATAGCGGGGGTGCGAACACCGGGGAGCTGTTTTTT. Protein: CASSVSDSGGANTGELFF.

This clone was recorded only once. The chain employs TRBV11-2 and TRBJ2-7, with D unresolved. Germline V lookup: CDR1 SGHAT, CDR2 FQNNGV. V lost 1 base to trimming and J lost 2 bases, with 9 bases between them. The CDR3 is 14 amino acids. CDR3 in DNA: TGTGCCAGCAGCTTAGGGCAGATGACCTACGAGCAGTACTTC. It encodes CASSLGQMTYEQYF.

CDR3: CASSSNRDSWEKLFF. As DNA, the CDR3 is TGTGCCAGCAGCTCCAACCGGGACAGTTGGGAAAAACTGTTTTTT. The rearrangement uses TRBV5-6 and TRBJ1-4; 7 bases line up with TRBD1. This CDR3 is 15 amino acids long. From germline, CDR1 is SGHDT and CDR2 YYEEEE. The V gene end was trimmed by 3 bases and the J gene end by 8 bases; junction bases not matched to a gene: 10.

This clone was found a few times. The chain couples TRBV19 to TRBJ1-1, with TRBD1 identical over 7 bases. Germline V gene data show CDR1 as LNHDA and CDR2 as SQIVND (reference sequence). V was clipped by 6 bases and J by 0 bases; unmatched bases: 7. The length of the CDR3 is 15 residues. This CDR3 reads CASRSVGQMNTEAFF. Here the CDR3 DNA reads TGTGCCAGTAGAAGCGTGGGACAGATGAACACTGAAGCTTTCTTT.

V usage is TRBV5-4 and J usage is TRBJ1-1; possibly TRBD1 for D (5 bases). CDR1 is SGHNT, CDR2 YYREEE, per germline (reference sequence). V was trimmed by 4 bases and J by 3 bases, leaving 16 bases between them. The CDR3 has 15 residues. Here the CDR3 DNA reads TGTGCCAGCAGCGACTCGCCCGGGGGGGACACTGAAGCTTTCTTT. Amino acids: CASSDSPGGDTEAFF.

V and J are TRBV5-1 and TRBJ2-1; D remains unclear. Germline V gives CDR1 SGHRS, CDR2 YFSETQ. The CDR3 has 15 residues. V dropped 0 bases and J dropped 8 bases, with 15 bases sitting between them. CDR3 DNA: TGCGCCAGCAGCTTGGCGAGTACCGGGTTCCATGAGCAGTTCTTC. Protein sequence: CASSLASTGFHEQFF.

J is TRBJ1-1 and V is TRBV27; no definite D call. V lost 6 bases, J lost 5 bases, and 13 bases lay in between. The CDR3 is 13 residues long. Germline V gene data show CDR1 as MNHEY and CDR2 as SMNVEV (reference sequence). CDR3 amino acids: CASSPSGATEAFF. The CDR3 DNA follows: TGTGCCAGCAGCCCCTCCGGAGCGACTGAAGCTTTCTTT.

The CDR3, as DNA: TGTGCCAGCAGCCAAGTTGCGGGGAGGGGGGAGCAGTACTTC. This translates into CASSQVAGRGEQYF. V usage is TRBV3-1 (or the pseudogene TRBV3-2) and J usage is TRBJ2-7; D is possibly TRBD2 (7 bases). With 1 base removed from V and 7 bases from J, the gap between germline ends came to 14 bases. Looked up from germline, CDR1 is LGHDT and CDR2 is YNNKEL (reference sequence). The CDR3 has 14 amino acids.

The CDR3 reads CASSLVVLARSSYEQYF. Written as DNA, the CDR3 is TGTGCCAGCAGCTTAGTCGTACTAGCGAGGAGCTCCTACGAGCAGTACTTC. This chain uses TRBV7-2 with TRBJ2-7, with 7 bases aligning to TRBD2. The CDR3 runs to 17 residues. Germline V lookup: CDR1 SGHTA, CDR2 FQGNSA. V trimming: 1 base; J trimming: 0 bases; junction bases outside the gene matches: 9.

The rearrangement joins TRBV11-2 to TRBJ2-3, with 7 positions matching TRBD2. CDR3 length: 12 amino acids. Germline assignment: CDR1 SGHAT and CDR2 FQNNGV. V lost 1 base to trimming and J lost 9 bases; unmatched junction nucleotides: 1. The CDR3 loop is CASSLGGGTQYF. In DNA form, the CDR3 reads TGTGCCAGCAGCTTAGGGGGGGGAACGCAGTATTTT.